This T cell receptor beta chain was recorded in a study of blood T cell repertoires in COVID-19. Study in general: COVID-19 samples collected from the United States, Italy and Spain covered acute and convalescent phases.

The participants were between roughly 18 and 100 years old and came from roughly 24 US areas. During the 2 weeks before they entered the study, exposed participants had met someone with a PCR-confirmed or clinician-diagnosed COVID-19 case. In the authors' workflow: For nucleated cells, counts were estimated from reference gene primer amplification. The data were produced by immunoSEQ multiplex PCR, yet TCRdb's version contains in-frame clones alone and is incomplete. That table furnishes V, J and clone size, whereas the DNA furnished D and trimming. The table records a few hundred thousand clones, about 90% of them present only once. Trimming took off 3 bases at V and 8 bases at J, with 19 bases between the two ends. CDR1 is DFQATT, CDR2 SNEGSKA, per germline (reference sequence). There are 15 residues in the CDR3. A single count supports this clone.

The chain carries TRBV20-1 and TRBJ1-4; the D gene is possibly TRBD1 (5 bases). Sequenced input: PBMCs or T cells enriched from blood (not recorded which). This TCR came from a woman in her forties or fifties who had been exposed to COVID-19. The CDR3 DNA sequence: TGCAGTGCTAGTCCGTACGGGGGTGTAGGAGAAAAACTGTTTTTT. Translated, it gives CSASPYGGVGEKLFF.